The 29 T cell receptor beta chains presented below share a single source sample, sequenced in a study of shared clonotypes between healthy human individuals. The naive CD8 subset, CD45RO-negative cells positively selected for CCR7, excluded terminally differentiated effector memory CD45RA+ cells. The table came from immunoSEQ multiplex PCR; TCRdb's copy has only in-frame clones and leaves some out. The sample lists around 2,100,000 clones, less than 95% occurring once. The source material was naive CD8+ T cells sorted from blood. The receptors come from a man younger than 35 in good health.

The gene calls are TRBV6-4 and TRBJ2-3; unclear D gene. This CDR3 is 11 amino acids long. Deletions cut 2 bases from V and 5 bases from J, with 2 bases between. Germline CDR1 MRHNA, CDR2 SNTAGT. The CDR3 loop reads CASSDGDTQYF. As DNA, the CDR3 is TGTGCCAGCAGTGACGGAGATACGCAGTATTTT.

The J gene is TRBJ1-1, the V gene TRBV28; no definite D call. CDR3 size: 14 residues. Germline V gene data show CDR1 as MDHEN and CDR2 as SYDVKM. With 8 bases removed from V and 7 bases from J, the gap between germline ends came to 20 bases. DNA of the CDR3: TGTGCCAGCTCCGGGCCACCGGTTTTTGATGAAGCTTTCTTT. As protein: CASSGPPVFDEAFF.

The V and J genes are TRBV4-3 and TRBJ2-1, with 8 bases that match TRBD2. Germline V gene data show CDR1 as LGHNA and CDR2 as YSLEER. Trimming at V came to 0 bases and at J to 0 bases, leaving 7 bases not matched to a gene. This CDR3 has 18 amino acids. The CDR3 loop reads CASSQDSTSGYSYNEQFF. CDR3 DNA sequence: TGCGCCAGCAGCCAAGATTCCACTAGCGGTTACTCCTACAATGAGCAGTTCTTC.

This sequence joins TRBV27 and TRBJ2-7; TRBD1 aligns across 8 bases. Germline trimming cut 3 bases from V and 2 bases from J; bases unmatched to any gene: 6. The CDR3 is 15 residues long. CDR1 is MNHEY and CDR2 is SMNVEV in the germline V gene (reference sequence). The CDR3 protein is CASSFRGLGPYEQYF. The CDR3 DNA follows: TGTGCCAGCAGTTTCAGGGGGCTGGGGCCCTACGAGCAGTACTTC.

This chain links TRBV20-1 with TRBJ2-5; unclear D gene. The CDR3 extends over 11 amino acids. Looked up from germline, CDR1 is DFQATT and CDR2 is SNEGSKA (reference sequence). Deletions cut 6 bases from V and 5 bases from J, with 10 bases between. The CDR3 loop reads CSATISETQYF. CDR3 nucleotide sequence: TGCAGTGCAACAATTTCGGAGACCCAGTACTTC.

This chain connects TRBV27 to TRBJ2-3, with D maybe TRBD2 (5 bases). The CDR3 contains 13 residues. V was trimmed by 3 bases and J by 6 bases, leaving 10 bases between them. Germline lookup yields CDR1 MNHEY and CDR2 SMNVEV (reference sequence). The CDR3: CASSFGRADTQYF. The CDR3 coding sequence is TGTGCCAGCAGTTTCGGGCGGGCGGATACGCAGTATTTT.

V is TRBV27 and J is TRBJ2-3; 14 bases match TRBD2. The V and J ends lost 6 bases and 1 base, in that order; junction bases with no gene match: 6. This CDR3 has 17 amino acids. CDR1 is MNHEY and CDR2 is SMNVEV in the germline V gene (reference sequence). The chain's CDR3 is CASSRLAGGPGTDTQYF. The CDR3 DNA follows: TGTGCCAGCAGCCGACTAGCGGGAGGGCCCGGCACAGATACGCAGTATTTT.

This chain's CDR3 is CASSLALIGGYEQYF. The CDR3 DNA sequence: TGCGCCAGCAGCTTGGCCCTAATAGGAGGCTACGAGCAGTACTTC. V is TRBV5-1 and J is TRBJ2-7; a possible D gene is TRBD2 (5 bases). The V end lost 0 bases, the J end lost 3 bases, and 13 bases lay between the germline ends. Looked up from germline, CDR1 is SGHRS and CDR2 is YFSETQ. The CDR3 has 15 amino acids.

The V and J genes are TRBV30 and TRBJ2-7; tentative D call: TRBD2 (5 bases). The CDR3 has 13 amino acids. Deletions cut 8 bases from V and 0 bases from J, with 14 bases between. Germline V CDR1 and CDR2: GTSNPN, SVGIG (reference sequence). This CDR3 is CAGLLEGSYEQYF. The CDR3 DNA sequence: TGTGCCGGCCTCCTTGAGGGCTCCTACGAGCAGTACTTC.

The chain employs TRBV2 and TRBJ2-7, with D hard to call. CDR3 size: 14 residues. CDR1 is SNHLY and CDR2 is FYNNEI in the germline V gene. Trimming shortened V by 6 bases and J by 2 bases, and 14 bases separated the two germline ends. CDR3 region: CASSPSGQAYEQYF. The CDR3 region has the DNA TGTGCCAGCAGCCCGTCCGGGCAGGCCTACGAGCAGTACTTC.

About this clone: One end of the junction fails to match germline, which may point to a read error. The rearrangement joins TRBV28 to TRBJ1-1; unclear D gene. Germline V lookup: CDR1 MDHEN, CDR2 SYDVKM. The CDR3 has 13 amino acids. Written as DNA, the CDR3 is TGTGGCAGCCACCCCATAGGGAACACTGAAGCTTTCTTT. Its translation is CGSHPIGNTEAFF.

On this clone itself: The same CDR3 arises from other DNA sequences in this sample as well. This chain links TRBV6-5 with TRBJ1-2; D unclear. The CDR3 extends over 14 amino acids. Germline CDR1 and CDR2: MNHEY and SVGAGI. Trimming shortened V by 0 bases and J by 8 bases, and 13 bases separated the two germline ends. CDR3 bases: TGTGCCAGCAGTTACTCGGAGGGTGTGGGGGGCTACACCTTC. Translation gives CASSYSEGVGGYTF.

To note about this clone: The sample contains more than one DNA sequence encoding this CDR3. The chain joins TRBV9 to TRBJ2-1, with D possibly matching TRBD2 (6 bases). V shed 7 bases and J shed 0 bases, with 8 bases lying between them. In germline, CDR1 is SGDLS, CDR2 YYNGEE. The CDR3 is made up of 13 amino acids. CDR3 sequence (DNA): TGTGCCAGCGGGGGGAGCTCCTACAATGAGCAGTTCTTC. Residues: CASGGSSYNEQFF.

About this clone: This sample includes further DNA sequences coding for the same CDR3. The chain employs TRBV5-1 and TRBJ2-3; D unresolved. The CDR3 covers 15 residues. V was pared by 1 base and J by 0 bases, with 9 bases between. Germline CDR1 SGHRS, CDR2 YFSETQ. CDR3 sequence: CASSLFGGSTDTQYF. CDR3 DNA sequence: TGCGCCAGCAGCTTGTTCGGCGGCAGCACAGATACGCAGTATTTT. Complete variable domain (other parts from reference TRBV5-1 and TRBJ2-3): KAGVTQTPRYLIKTRGQQVTLSCSPISGHRSVSWYQQTPGQGLQFLFEYFSETQRNKGNFPGRFSGRQFSNSRSEMNVSTLELGDSALYLCASSLFGGSTDTQYFGPGTRLTVL.

In the case of this clone: This specimen includes other DNA sequences encoding the same CDR3. CDR3 coding DNA: TGTGCCAGCAGTCCACCAGGGGCCAACGTCCTGACTTTC. Protein sequence: CASSPPGANVLTF. The chain recombines TRBV6-5 with TRBJ2-6, with D uncertain. The CDR3 spans 13 residues. From germline, CDR1 is MNHEY and CDR2 SVGAGI. Trimming removed 5 bases at V and 4 bases at J, with 6 bases between.

This clone came up once. The rearrangement uses TRBV7-9 and TRBJ2-7; TRBD2 matches at 11 bases. Germline lookup yields CDR1 SEHNR and CDR2 FQNEAQ (reference sequence). The CDR3 length is 15 residues. The V gene end was trimmed by 4 bases and the J gene end by 5 bases; junction bases not matched to a gene: 7. The CDR3: CASSSSSGRTHEQYF. CDR3 nucleotides: TGTGCCAGCAGCTCCTCTAGCGGGAGGACCCACGAGCAGTACTTC.

A note on this clone: The same CDR3 arises from other DNA sequences in this sample as well. This chain uses TRBV30 with TRBJ1-1; possibly TRBD1 for D (6 bases). The V gene's germline CDR1 is GTSNPN and CDR2 SVGIG (reference sequence). CDR3 length: 13 residues. Trimming stripped 4 bases from V and 4 bases from J, with 13 bases between. CDR3 amino acids: CAWTLGGGTEAFF. In nucleotides, the CDR3 is TGTGCCTGGACCCTCGGAGGGGGCACTGAAGCTTTCTTT.

The chain joins TRBV5-1 to TRBJ2-2; 11 bases map to TRBD2. V lost 10 bases and J lost 4; bases outside the gene matches: 9. The CDR3 is 15 amino acids. Germline values: CDR1 SGHRS, CDR2 YFSETQ. The CDR3 loop is CAGRTSGSSTGELFF. The CDR3 region has the DNA TGCGCCGGAAGGACTAGCGGGTCGAGCACCGGGGAGCTGTTTTTT.

The chain uses TRBV5-8 and TRBJ2-3, with 10 bases that match TRBD1. CDR3 length equals 16 residues. V lost 4 bases to trimming and J lost 2 bases; unmatched junction nucleotides: 7. The germline V gene encodes CDR1 SGHTS and CDR2 YDEGEE. CDR3 DNA: TGTGCCAGCAGCCTCGGACAGGGGGTGGCCACAGATACGCAGTATTTT. Its protein product is CASSLGQGVATDTQYF.

The rearrangement links TRBV7-3 to TRBJ2-5; D is perhaps TRBD2 (5 bases). V was cut by 8 bases and J by 1 base, with 17 bases left in between. The CDR3 sequence is 15 residues long. The V gene's germline CDR1 is SGHTA and CDR2 FQGTGA. DNA of the CDR3: TGTGCCAGCGTAAACCCCCCGGACTCCCAAGAGACCCAGTACTTC. Its translation: CASVNPPDSQETQYF. Variable domain in full (rest from reference TRBV7-3 and TRBJ2-5): GAGVSQTPSNKVTEKGKYVELRCDPISGHTALYWYRQSLGQGPEFLIYFQGTGAADDSGLPNDRFFAVRPEGSVSTLKIQRTERGDSAVYLCASVNPPDSQETQYFGPGTRLLVL.

Written as DNA, the CDR3 is TGTGCCAGCAGTTGGACAGGGGCTAATGAAAAACTGTTTTTT. This encodes CASSWTGANEKLFF. The rearrangement joins TRBV28 to TRBJ1-4; 9 nucleotides agree with TRBD1. The CDR3 runs 14 residues. J was trimmed by 3 bases and V by 4 bases; bases with no gene match: 0. Germline assignment: CDR1 MDHEN and CDR2 SYDVKM.

The rearrangement joins TRBV12-5 to TRBJ2-7; D possibly uses TRBD1 or TRBD2 (5 bases each). V was shortened by 0 bases and J by 5 bases, with 14 bases between the two germline ends. The CDR3 is made up of 15 amino acids. Looked up from germline, CDR1 is LGHNT and CDR2 is FRNRAP. The CDR3 DNA reads as TGTGCTAGTGGTTTGGTGGTAGGGACCACTCACGAGCAGTACTTC. Its protein product is CASGLVVGTTHEQYF.

V is TRBV19 and J is TRBJ2-1; D gene uncertain. The CDR3 has 16 amino acids. The V gene's germline CDR1 is LNHDA and CDR2 SQIVND (reference sequence). Trimming shortened V by 3 bases and J by 0 bases, and 12 bases separated the two germline ends. The CDR3 spells CASSITSPSSYNEQFF. The CDR3 DNA reads TGTGCCAGTAGTATCACCTCACCGAGCTCCTACAATGAGCAGTTCTTC.

J is TRBJ2-1 and V is TRBV6-1, with a tentative D call TRBD2 (7 bases). Trimming took off 1 base at V and 4 bases at J, with 20 bases between the two ends. The CDR3 spans 18 residues. CDR1 is MNHNS and CDR2 is SASEGT in the germline V gene. The CDR3 coding sequence is TGTGCCAGCAGTGAAGTGCCTGGAGGGGGGAGGGATTACAATGAGCAGTTCTTC. Amino acids: CASSEVPGGGRDYNEQFF.

The CDR3 is CASSLGFSTQYF. The CDR3 nucleotides are TGTGCCAGCAGCTTAGGGTTTTCTACGCAGTATTTT. The chain joins TRBV11-2 to TRBJ2-3; D remains unclear. Trimming took 1 base from V and 8 from J, leaving 7 bases between them. The CDR3 is 12 residues long. Germline lookup yields CDR1 SGHAT and CDR2 FQNNGV.

The rearrangement links TRBV27 to TRBJ1-6; 10 nucleotides align to TRBD1. Germline assignment: CDR1 MNHEY and CDR2 SMNVEV (reference sequence). The length of the CDR3 is 15 residues. The junction had 3 bases not matched to a gene; V was cut back by 6 bases and J by 4 bases. This CDR3 is CASSGDRGYNSPLHF. CDR3 sequence (DNA): TGTGCCAGCAGCGGGGACAGGGGTTATAATTCACCCCTCCACTTT.

This CDR3 reads CAWDDLNTEAFF. In DNA, the CDR3 is TGTGCCTGGGACGACCTGAACACTGAAGCTTTCTTT. V usage is TRBV30 and J usage is TRBJ1-1, with D unclear. The V gene lost 5 bases and the J gene lost 0 bases, with 7 bases spanning the gap. Germline V gene lookup returns CDR1 GTSNPN and CDR2 SVGIG (reference sequence). This CDR3 has 12 residues.

The chain carries TRBV21-1 and TRBJ2-3; the D segment call TRBD2 is taken from the table without a DNA check. TRBV21-1 is a pseudogene locus. The CDR3 contains 14 residues. The CDR3 nucleotides read TGTGCCACCTCCCTTCGGGGAGAGGACGATACGCAGTATTTT. It specifies CATSLRGEDDTQYF.

V gene TRBV4-1 combines with J gene TRBJ2-7; D unclear. The CDR3 is made up of 13 amino acids. Germline V CDR1 and CDR2: MGHRA, YSYEKL. Trimming stripped 4 bases from V and 1 base from J, with 8 bases between. The CDR3 nucleotides read TGCGCCAGCAGCCTACAGTTTTCCTACGAGCAGTACTTC. Its protein product is CASSLQFSYEQYF.